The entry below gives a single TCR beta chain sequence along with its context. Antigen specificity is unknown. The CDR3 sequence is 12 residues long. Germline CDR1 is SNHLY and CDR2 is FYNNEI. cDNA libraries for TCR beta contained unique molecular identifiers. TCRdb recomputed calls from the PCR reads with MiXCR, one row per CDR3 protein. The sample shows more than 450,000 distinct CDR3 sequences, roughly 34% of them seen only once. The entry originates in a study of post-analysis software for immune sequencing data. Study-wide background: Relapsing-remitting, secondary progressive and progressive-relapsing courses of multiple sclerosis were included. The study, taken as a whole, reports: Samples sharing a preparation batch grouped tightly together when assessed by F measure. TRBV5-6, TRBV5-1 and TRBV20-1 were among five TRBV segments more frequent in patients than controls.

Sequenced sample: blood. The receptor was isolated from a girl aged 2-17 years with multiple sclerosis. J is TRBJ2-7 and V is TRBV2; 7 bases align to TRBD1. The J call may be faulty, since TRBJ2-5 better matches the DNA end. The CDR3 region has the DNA TGTGCCAGACGACAGGGCGGGGAGACCCAGTACTTC. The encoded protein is CARRQGGETQYF.